The 23 T cell receptor beta chains below all came from one sample that was sequenced in a study of T cells in Graves' hyperthyroidism and ophthalmopathy (dated by TCRdb to the late 2010s). The library came from multiplex PCR. TCRdb shows the sequencer as Illumina HiSeq 2000. The TCR beta CDR3 regions were amplified from the RNA transcripts. The TCR CDR3 was subjected to a first round of RT-PCR using the HTBI primer set and the Qiagen OneStep RT-PCR kit. TCRdb trimmed public reads at Q25 via fastp, called clones via MiXCR and kept in-frame beta chains. All rows with the same CDR3 protein become a single entry with the most common DNA and genes. The sample data list approximately 380,000 distinct CDR3 sequences, and about 14% of these were observed just once. The top ten constitute around 28% of the sample. Material for sequencing was blood. The receptors here all came from a man between 50 and 59 years old with Graves' ophthalmopathy.

In this sample, this clonotype turned up many times. V gene TRBV13 combines with J gene TRBJ2-2, with a weak D call TRBD2 (6 bases). With 4 bases removed from V and 3 bases from J, the gap between germline ends came to 18 bases. This CDR3 region has 17 residues. Looked up from germline, CDR1 is PRHDT and CDR2 is FYEKMQ (reference sequence). The CDR3 loop is CASSSSSRGAHTGELFF. The CDR3 DNA is TGTGCCAGCAGCTCATCCTCGCGGGGAGCTCACACCGGGGAGCTGTTTTTT. The entire variable domain, with the rest obtained from reference TRBV13 and TRBJ2-2, is as follows: AAGVIQSPRHLIKEKRETATLKCYPIPRHDTVYWYQQGPGQDPQFLISFYEKMQSDKGSIPDRFSAQQFSDYHSELNMSSLELGDSALYFCASSSSSRGAHTGELFFGEGSRLTVL.

The chain recombines TRBV7-9 with TRBJ1-1; 9 positions match TRBD1. The CDR3 is 14 residues long. Per the germline V gene, CDR1 is SEHNR and CDR2 is FQNEAQ (reference sequence). With 5 bases clipped from V and 11 bases from J, the junction kept 12 bases outside the gene matches. The CDR3 sequence is CASSEGTGLVRAFF. In DNA, the CDR3 is TGTGCCAGCAGCGAAGGGACAGGGCTCGTTCGGGCTTTCTTT.

This clonotype was seen ten or more times. The chain carries TRBV2 and TRBJ1-2; D not resolved. Germline CDR1 and CDR2: SNHLY and FYNNEI. The CDR3 is 16 residues long. Trimming cost V 7 bases and J 4 bases, with 22 bases left between them. CDR3: CASTGGPENWGYGYTF. The DNA of the CDR3 is TGTGCCAGCACCGGCGGTCCTGAAAACTGGGGCTATGGCTACACCTTC.

This clonotype has a count of ten or more. The chain employs TRBV12-3 or TRBV12-4 and TRBJ2-7; 12 bases fit TRBD2. This CDR3 has 15 amino acids. The V segment lost 3 bases and the J segment 5 bases; nucleotides outside the gene matches: 5. This CDR3 is CASSFSSGRANEQYF. The DNA of the CDR3 is TGTGCCAGCAGTTTTTCTAGCGGGAGGGCCAACGAGCAGTACTTC.

The J gene is TRBJ1-6, the V gene TRBV20-1; D perhaps matches TRBD1 (5 bases). Trimming shortened V by 4 bases and J by 9 bases, and 13 bases separated the two germline ends. Germline CDR1 and CDR2: DFQATT and SNEGSKA (reference sequence). The CDR3 runs 13 residues. CDR3 sequence reads: CSATGTSVSPLHF. In nucleotides, the CDR3 is TGCAGTGCTACCGGGACTAGCGTTTCACCCCTCCACTTT.

V and J are TRBV29-1 and TRBJ2-7; 7 bases fit TRBD1. The CDR3 covers 14 residues. CDR1 and CDR2 from the germline V gene are SQVTM and ANQGSEA. The V and J ends lost 6 bases and 7 bases, in that order; junction bases with no gene match: 15. The CDR3 is CSVRFGTATPEQYF. The CDR3 bases are TGCAGCGTAAGATTCGGGACAGCCACCCCAGAGCAGTACTTC.

In its sample, this clonotype was seen many times. J is TRBJ2-1 and V is TRBV12-3 or TRBV12-4; 11 nucleotides agree with TRBD2. The CDR3 has 17 amino acids. V lost 2 bases to trimming and J lost 7 bases; unmatched junction nucleotides: 10. CDR3 sequence: CASSLLLLAGAWNEQFF. The CDR3 DNA sequence: TGTGCCAGCAGTTTACTCCTACTAGCGGGAGCTTGGAATGAGCAGTTCTTC.

Only a few counts were recorded for this clonotype. V usage is TRBV6-1 and J usage is TRBJ2-7; 9 nucleotides match TRBD2. Germline loops: CDR1 MNHNS, CDR2 SASEGT. With 5 bases clipped from V and 3 bases from J, the junction kept 5 bases outside the gene matches. The CDR3 is 14 residues long. The CDR3 nucleotides read TGTGCCAGCAGTTATGTTAGCGGGAGCTACGAGCAGTACTTC. Its translation is CASSYVSGSYEQYF.

The chain has TRBV12-3 or TRBV12-4 and TRBJ2-7; 11 positions agree with TRBD1. The junction had 3 bases not matched to a gene; V was cut back by 1 base and J by 4 bases. This CDR3 region has 15 residues. CDR3 sequence: CASSLGTGGWYEQYF. Written as DNA, the CDR3 is TGTGCCAGCAGTTTAGGGACAGGGGGCTGGTACGAGCAGTACTTC.

Turning to this clonotype: A much more abundant neighbour one base away suggests this may be a read error. The chain couples TRBV20-1 to TRBJ2-1; D unresolved. CDR3 size: 14 residues. CDR1 is DFQATT and CDR2 is SNEGSKA in the germline V gene (reference sequence). The chain's CDR3 is CSAPKRQSQNERFF. As DNA, the CDR3 is TGCAGTGCTCCTAAGCGCCAAAGCCAAAATGAGCGGTTCTTC.

This clonotype came up many times. The chain is built from TRBV15 and TRBJ2-1; no definite D call. The length of the CDR3 is 17 residues. Germline V gives CDR1 LNHNV, CDR2 YYDKDF (reference sequence). V dropped 0 bases and J dropped 0 bases, with 12 bases sitting between them. For the CDR3, the DNA is TGTGCCACCAGCAGAGAAATCAGTGGAACCTCCTACAATGAGCAGTTCTTC. Its translation is CATSREISGTSYNEQFF.

This clonotype came up many times. The chain carries TRBV29-1 and TRBJ2-7; 7 nucleotides agree with TRBD2. With 6 bases clipped from V and 0 bases from J, the junction kept 11 bases outside the gene matches. This CDR3 is built from 15 residues. Germline V CDR1 and CDR2: SQVTM, ANQGSEA. The CDR3 DNA is TGCAGCGTGGCCCTTCCGGGGGGAAGCTCCTACGAGCAGTACTTC. Protein product: CSVALPGGSSYEQYF.

For this clonotype: An end of the junction differs from the germline gene, which may be a read error. The chain recombines TRBV11-2 with TRBJ2-7; 10 nucleotides align to TRBD2. Germline CDR1 reads SGHAT; CDR2 reads FQNNGV. The CDR3 contains 17 residues. The CDR3 here is CAGSSLRGGTSAYEQYF. CDR3 nucleotides: TGTGCCGGCAGCTCCCTCAGAGGGGGGACTAGCGCGTACGAGCAGTACTTC.

The chain carries TRBV11-2 and TRBJ2-1, with 9 positions matching TRBD2. This CDR3 has 18 amino acids. CDR1 is SGHAT and CDR2 is FQNNGV in the germline V gene. Losses at the gene ends were 1 base for V and 2 bases for J; bases not matched to a gene: 9. CDR3 region: CASSLVAGGPGTYNEQFF. DNA of the CDR3: TGTGCCAGCAGCTTAGTTGCGGGAGGGCCCGGGACCTACAATGAGCAGTTCTTC.

The chain uses TRBV10-3 and TRBJ1-5; D unresolved. Trimming took 11 bases from V and 5 from J, leaving 7 bases between them. The CDR3 covers 10 residues. Germline V gene sequence: CDR1 ENHRY, CDR2 SYGVKD. The chain's CDR3 is CAEWDQPQHF. In nucleotides, the CDR3 is TGTGCCGAATGGGATCAGCCCCAGCATTTT.

This clonotype appeared a few times. This rearrangement joins TRBV4-2 to TRBJ2-3; D might be TRBD2 (6 bases). The length of the CDR3 is 18 residues. The germline gives CDR1 LGHNA, CDR2 YNFKEQ. Trimming removed 4 bases from V and 2 bases from J, with 22 bases in between. CDR3 coding DNA: TGTGCCAGCAGCCTCAAGTCTCCTAGCGAGCTCTACACAGATACGCAGTATTTT. Its translation is CASSLKSPSELYTDTQYF.

This clonotype was seen a few times. The chain carries TRBV10-2 and TRBJ2-7; weak D call: TRBD2 (6 bases). Germline values: CDR1 WSHSY, CDR2 SAAADI. This CDR3 is 19 amino acids long. The V and J ends lost 3 bases and 6 bases respectively, with 30 bases between them. This CDR3 reads CASSDRGWRSGVGGAEQYF. CDR3 bases: TGCGCCAGCAGTGATAGGGGTTGGCGATCTGGAGTGGGAGGCGCCGAGCAGTACTTC.

Concerning this clonotype: A much larger clone differs from this one at a single base, so this may be a read error. The chain couples TRBV11-3 to TRBJ2-3; TRBD2 matches 10 bases. V lost 2 bases to trimming and J lost 1 base; unmatched junction nucleotides: 9. This CDR3 is 18 amino acids long. The germline V gene encodes CDR1 SGHNT and CDR2 YENEEA. CDR3 sequence (DNA): TGTGCCAGCAGCTTAATCATAGGGGGGACTAGCGGCACAGATACGCAGTATTTT. This sequence encodes CASSLIIGGTSGTDTQYF.

The chain has TRBV13 and TRBJ2-3; 9 bases fit TRBD2. The CDR3 runs 17 residues. In germline, CDR1 is PRHDT, CDR2 FYEKMQ (reference sequence). With 4 bases clipped from V and 10 bases from J, the junction kept 18 bases outside the gene matches. CDR3 loop: CASSSVLPSGNSKSQYF. The CDR3 nucleotides read TGTGCCAGCAGCTCAGTCCTCCCTAGCGGGAACTCAAAATCGCAGTATTTT.

This clonotype was counted many times. V and J are TRBV20-1 and TRBJ2-5; D may match TRBD1 or TRBD2 (5 bases each). CDR1 and CDR2 (germline): DFQATT, SNEGSKA (reference sequence). Trimming stripped 3 bases from V and 5 bases from J, with 13 bases between. The CDR3 is 13 residues long. The CDR3 bases are TGCAGTGCTAGCTACAGGACTTGGGAGACCCAGTACTTC. Residues: CSASYRTWETQYF.

This chain connects TRBV7-9 to TRBJ1-1; D is undetermined. Germline V gene lookup returns CDR1 SEHNR and CDR2 FQNEAQ (reference sequence). The CDR3 is 13 residues long. V shed 6 bases and J shed 2 bases, with 10 bases lying between them. DNA of the CDR3: TGTGCCAGCAGTCCTCCGATAAACACTGAAGCTTTCTTT. Its protein is CASSPPINTEAFF.

This chain connects TRBV11-2 to TRBJ2-3; 11 bases align to TRBD2. V lost 1 base and J lost 6; bases outside the gene matches: 9. Germline V lookup: CDR1 SGHAT, CDR2 FQNNGV. The CDR3 is made up of 17 amino acids. CDR3: CASSLGVQASGRDTQYF. CDR3 coding DNA: TGTGCCAGCAGCTTAGGCGTCCAGGCTAGCGGGAGGGATACGCAGTATTTT. The full variable domain, with the rest looked up from reference TRBV11-2 and TRBJ2-3, is EAGVAQSPRYKIIEKRQSVAFWCNPISGHATLYWYQQILGQGPKLLIQFQNNGVVDDSQLPKDRFSAERLKGVDSTLKIQPAKLEDSAVYLCASSLGVQASGRDTQYFGPGTRLTVL.

The chain recombines TRBV19 with TRBJ2-7, with D possibly TRBD1 on 6 matching bases. The CDR3 has 14 amino acids. Germline V gene data show CDR1 as LNHDA and CDR2 as SQIVND (reference sequence). Trimming shortened V by 3 bases and J by 6 bases, and 15 bases separated the two germline ends. This CDR3 is CASSIVGALGEQYF. CDR3 nucleotides: TGTGCCAGTAGTATCGTGGGGGCACTTGGCGAGCAGTACTTC.